This T cell receptor (beta chain) comes out of a study of blood T cell repertoires in COVID-19 (dated by TCRdb to 2020 to 2022). Background for the entire study: Samples from collaborators originated in the United States, Italy and Spain and spanned both the acute and convalescent phases of COVID-19. Sample metadata almost always included a de-identified subject ID, COVID-19 status, age in years and sex. The repertoires were released in a freely available public database intended as a resource for research on the immune response to SARS-CoV-2. The material from the prospective study consisted of cDNA or gDNA derived from T cells, B-cell-depleted T cells, or PBMCs. Samples were obtained from the ongoing ImmuneRACE study (first 160 participants) and from 1,254 subjects provided by 6 global collaborators. Where available, HLA class I and class II types were obtained from metadata supplied by the sample provider rather than from assay-based typing. Subjects who had been exposed to COVID-19, were actively infected with it, or had recovered from it provided the deeply sampled blood TCRbeta repertoires that made up the dataset. General findings and caveats noted by the study authors: The amount of clinical and demographic metadata varied by source and participant and was provided uncurated.

Collaborating institutions collected whole blood in K2EDTA tubes following their own protocols. Collaborator samples were shipped for TCRbeta analysis as frozen whole blood, isolated PBMCs, or DNA extracted from either sample type. TCRbeta CDR3 regions were amplified from genomic DNA using the immunoSEQ Assay, a bias-controlled multiplex PCR. The authors processed their data as follows. Nucleated cell counts per sample were estimated from amplification of reference gene primers within the assay. To quantify the absolute abundance of each unique TCRbeta CDR3 rearrangement, sequence reads were collapsed and filtered. For each sample, productive Simpson clonality was calculated as the square root of Simpson's diversity index over productive rearrangements. In its TCRdb copy, this immuneACCESS table keeps in-frame sequences only and misses some clones. Where compared with another copy, unresolved V genes explain less than half of these, and the others have no known cause. V and J calls and clone size follow that table, whereas D and trimming were derived from the DNA. Within this sample are fewer than 150,000 clones, with approximately 80% of them counted one time only. The ten most abundant clones make up 5.5% to 7% of the sample.

Comment on this clone: It lacks a known antigen. No base quality values were provided; no much bigger clone lies one nucleotide off.

The germline V gene provides CDR1 LGHNA and CDR2 YSLEER. Ends trimmed: V by 0 bases, J by 3 bases; bases unmatched to a gene: 3. The CDR3 numbers 15 residues from cysteine through phenylalanine. Of all the DNA, just the CDR3 is kept, 45 bases in frame from base 1. Specimen: peripheral blood. The chain links TRBV4-3 with TRBJ1-1; a stretch of 8 junction bases matches TRBD1. The clonotype comes from a human donor in a cohort sampled during active COVID-19. The nucleotide sequence reads as follows: TGCGCCAGCAGCCAAGAGAACAGGGGGGACACTGAAGCTTTCTTT. Its protein reads: CASSQENRGDTEAFF.